Reported below is one T cell receptor (beta chain). The antigen remains undetermined. The sample belongs to a study of post-analysis software for immune sequencing data. General study results and limits: With TRBV5-6, TRBV5-1 and TRBV20-1 included, about five TRBV segments were more frequent in patients than in controls. F measure showed strong co-clustering of same-batch samples. Compared with controls, patients showed significantly lower normalized Chao1 diversity.

Researchers reported that TCR beta cDNA libraries carried unique molecular identifiers. TCRdb re-derived calls from the PCR reads in MiXCR, one entry per CDR3 protein. The table records approximately 360,000 distinct CDR3 sequences, around 33% of them present only once. V gave up 5 bases and J gave up 6 bases, with 11 bases separating them. CDR3 length: 12 amino acids. The V gene's germline CDR1 is SGHVS and CDR2 FQNEAQ. The specimen was blood. The rearrangement joins TRBV7-8 to TRBJ2-7; maybe TRBD2 (5 bases). This TCR came from a girl between 10 and 17 years old with multiple sclerosis. The CDR3 is CASSPTGFEQYF. CDR3 bases: TGTGCCAGCAGCCCTACGGGATTCGAGCAGTACTTC.